The next 31 T cell receptor beta chains were all read from a single sample in a study of T cell responses to AZD1222 COVID-19 vaccine. This table comes from immunoSEQ multiplex PCR, and its TCRdb copy is limited to in-frame clones, with some not included. The table records 75,000 to 100,000 clones, about nine tenths of them present only once. The material sequenced was peripheral blood, taken on day 0 of AZD1222 vaccination. The receptors here all came from an adult in good health.

This chain links TRBV5-1 with TRBJ1-1, with 8 positions matching TRBD1. The germline V gene has CDR1 SGHRS and CDR2 YFSETQ. With 4 bases clipped from V and 0 bases from J, the junction kept 5 bases outside the gene matches. The CDR3 has 15 residues. The CDR3 spells CASSRGQVVNTEAFF. The CDR3 DNA is TGCGCCAGCAGCCGGGGACAGGTCGTGAACACTGAAGCTTTCTTT.

The chain is built from TRBV5-6 and TRBJ1-3, with D possibly TRBD1 on 5 matching bases. The CDR3 totals 14 residues. V lost 3 bases and J 4 bases, leaving 11 bases between the germline ends. Germline V gene data show CDR1 as SGHDT and CDR2 as YYEEEE. The CDR3 DNA reads as TGTGCCAGCAGCTATACGGGGCGAGGAAACACCATATATTTT. It yields the protein CASSYTGRGNTIYF. Full variable domain (remainder filled in from reference TRBV5-6 and TRBJ1-3): DAGVTQSPTHLIKTRGQQVTLRCSPKSGHDTVSWYQQALGQGPQFIFQYYEEEERQRGNFPDRFSGHQFPNYSSELNVNALLLGDSALYLCASSYTGRGNTIYFGEGSWLTVV.

The J gene is TRBJ2-7, the V gene TRBV6-2 or TRBV6-3, with D possibly TRBD2 on 5 matching bases. The CDR3 has 16 amino acids. CDR1 MNHEY and CDR2 SVGEGT come from the germline V gene. V lost 0 bases, J lost 0 bases, and 12 bases lay in between. Here the CDR3 reads CASSYSRVGNSYEQYF. In nucleotides, the CDR3 is TGTGCCAGCAGTTACTCGAGGGTGGGAAACTCCTACGAGCAGTACTTC.

The V call is TRBV20-1, the J call TRBJ2-1; D may match TRBD1 or TRBD2 (8 bases each). Germline CDR1 is DFQATT and CDR2 is SNEGSKA (reference sequence). Trimming took off 3 bases at V and 8 bases at J, with 32 bases between the two ends. This CDR3 spans 19 amino acids. CDR3 sequence (DNA): TGCAGTGCTAGTCATCTGGACAGGGCCGGGACTAGGAAGATCGATGAGCAGTTCTTC. Translation gives CSASHLDRAGTRKIDEQFF.

In this sample, this clone turned up once. The gene calls are TRBV5-8 and TRBJ2-5; 7 nucleotides agree with TRBD2. The trim removed 6 bases at V and 0 bases at J, leaving 8 bases unmatched. This CDR3 comprises 15 residues. CDR1 is SGHTS and CDR2 is YDEGEE in the germline V gene. The CDR3 here is CASTPWGGNQETQYF. CDR3 in DNA: TGTGCCAGCACCCCTTGGGGGGGGAACCAAGAGACCCAGTACTTC.

The chain links TRBV2 to TRBJ1-6, with 8 bases aligning to TRBD1. The junction had 6 bases not matched to a gene; V was cut back by 6 bases and J by 5 bases. In germline, CDR1 is SNHLY, CDR2 FYNNEI. This CDR3 spans 15 amino acids. The CDR3 spells CASSERTGNNSPLHF. CDR3 coding DNA: TGTGCCAGCAGCGAGCGGACAGGGAATAATTCACCCCTCCACTTT.

The rearrangement uses TRBV19 and TRBJ1-1; D is uncertain. From germline, CDR1 is LNHDA and CDR2 SQIVND (reference sequence). The V end was cut by 0 bases, the J end by 3 bases, with 11 bases between. The CDR3 length is 15 residues. The CDR3 nucleotides are TGTGCCAGTAGTATAGATCGAGACCCGGACACTGAAGCTTTCTTT. Translating gives CASSIDRDPDTEAFF.

The chain carries TRBV27 and TRBJ2-1; 8 nucleotides align to TRBD2. From germline, CDR1 is MNHEY and CDR2 SMNVEV (reference sequence). CDR3 size: 12 residues. The trim removed 8 bases at V and 5 bases at J, leaving 2 bases unmatched. This CDR3 is CASGTRDNEQFF. The CDR3 coding sequence is TGTGCCAGCGGGACTAGGGACAATGAGCAGTTCTTC.

For the CDR3, the DNA is TGTGCCAGCAGTACCGGGACCCTAAATGAGCAGTTCTTC. Amino acid sequence: CASSTGTLNEQFF. The gene calls are TRBV2 and TRBJ2-1; D might be TRBD1 or TRBD2, each matching 5 bases. From germline, CDR1 is SNHLY and CDR2 FYNNEI. This CDR3 has 13 residues. V was cut by 5 bases and J by 7 bases, with 12 bases left in between.

This clone has a handful of counts. The chain carries TRBV7-9 and TRBJ2-7; tentatively, D is TRBD1 (5 bases). This CDR3 has 14 amino acids. Trimming took off 3 bases at V and 2 bases at J, with 11 bases between the two ends. CDR1 and CDR2 (germline): SEHNR, FQNEAQ (reference sequence). DNA of the CDR3: TGTGCCAGCAGCTTCCGACAGAGCCCCTACGAGCAGTACTTC. It is translated as CASSFRQSPYEQYF.

The chain employs TRBV28 and TRBJ1-5; D perhaps matches TRBD1 (6 bases). The CDR3 is 16 residues long. Germline V gene lookup returns CDR1 MDHEN and CDR2 SYDVKM. V was shortened by 7 bases and J by 4 bases, with 20 bases between the two germline ends. CDR3: CASTPPGGLLNQPQHF. Written as DNA, the CDR3 is TGTGCCAGCACCCCTCCGGGGGGGCTTCTTAATCAGCCCCAGCATTTT.

The chain joins TRBV27 to TRBJ1-1; perhaps TRBD1 as D (6 bases). Trimming shortened V by 2 bases and J by 1 base, and 8 bases separated the two germline ends. This CDR3 spans 14 amino acids. Germline lookup yields CDR1 MNHEY and CDR2 SMNVEV (reference sequence). The CDR3 region is CASSLGTRNTEAFF. CDR3 DNA sequence: TGTGCCAGCAGTTTAGGGACAAGGAACACTGAAGCTTTCTTT.

The rearrangement joins TRBV19 to TRBJ2-7, with unresolved D. The V gene's germline CDR1 is LNHDA and CDR2 SQIVND (reference sequence). The CDR3 sequence is 15 residues long. V was cut by 4 bases and J by 3 bases, with 16 bases left in between. Written as DNA, the CDR3 is TGTGCCAGTAGTACCCGGACCATCCCTCTCTACGAGCAGTACTTC. It specifies CASSTRTIPLYEQYF.

The DNA for the CDR3 is TGCACCAGCAGCCAAATCGGGCCCTTCGGCCACGAGCAGTACTTC. Protein: CTSSQIGPFGHEQYF. The gene calls are TRBV1 and TRBJ2-7. TRBV1 is an annotated pseudogene. The CDR3 covers 15 residues.

V and J are TRBV21-1 and TRBJ1-3. TRBV21-1 is a listed pseudogene. The length of the CDR3 is 17 residues. CDR3 DNA sequence: TGTGCCAGCAGCAAAACCCAACCCAGGGGAGGAGGAAACACCATATATTTT. It encodes CASSKTQPRGGGNTIYF.

This clone was detected once. J is TRBJ1-2 and V is TRBV6-5; TRBD1 matches at 7 bases. V was clipped by 4 bases and J by 2 bases; unmatched bases: 4. The germline CDR1 and CDR2 sequences are MNHEY and SVGAGI. This CDR3 is 14 amino acids long. CDR3 loop: CASSFDRANYGYTF. The CDR3 DNA is TGTGCCAGCAGTTTTGACAGGGCCAACTATGGCTACACCTTC.

The chain is built from TRBV19 and TRBJ1-5, with D possibly TRBD1 on 6 matching bases. Germline CDR1 reads LNHDA; CDR2 reads SQIVND (reference sequence). This CDR3 spans 14 amino acids. V was shortened by 9 bases and J by 2 bases, with 14 bases between the two germline ends. Here the CDR3 reads CASEQGWGNQPQHF. CDR3 bases: TGTGCCAGCGAACAGGGATGGGGCAATCAGCCCCAGCATTTT.

This clone turned up a few times. The chain couples TRBV19 to TRBJ2-1; no reliable D call. The CDR3 length is 14 residues. The V and J ends lost 6 bases and 0 bases respectively, with 9 bases between them. CDR1 and CDR2 from the germline V gene are LNHDA and SQIVND (reference sequence). CDR3: CASSVMDSYNEQFF. The DNA for the CDR3 is TGTGCCAGTAGCGTGATGGACTCCTACAATGAGCAGTTCTTC.

This rearrangement joins TRBV6-6 to TRBJ2-3, with 10 bases lining up with TRBD1. CDR3 length: 15 amino acids. CDR1 is MNHNY and CDR2 is SVGAGI in the germline V gene (reference sequence). V was pared by 10 bases and J by 2 bases, with 9 bases of the junction left unmatched. Here the CDR3 DNA reads TGTGCCACCTACGGGACAGGGGCACCCACAGATACGCAGTATTTT. Its translation is CATYGTGAPTDTQYF.

This clone was seen once. This rearrangement joins TRBV2 to TRBJ1-4; 7 positions agree with TRBD1. J was trimmed by 4 bases and V by 4 bases; bases with no gene match: 6. Germline V gene lookup returns CDR1 SNHLY and CDR2 FYNNEI. The CDR3 totals 15 residues. The CDR3 loop is CASSVVGTDNEKLFF. In nucleotides, the CDR3 is TGTGCCAGCAGTGTCGTCGGGACAGATAATGAAAAACTGTTTTTT.

V gene TRBV18 combines with J gene TRBJ1-5, with no clear D. The V end was cut by 5 bases, the J end by 1 base, with 12 bases between. CDR3 length equals 15 residues. Germline CDR1 reads KGHSH; CDR2 reads LQKENI. The CDR3 here is CASSSQGLSNQPQHF. The CDR3 coding sequence is TGTGCCAGCTCAAGTCAAGGACTAAGCAATCAGCCCCAGCATTTT.

The genes are TRBV10-2 and TRBJ1-5; TRBD1 aligns across 8 bases. The CDR3 loop spans 14 amino acids. Germline V CDR1 and CDR2: WSHSY, SAAADI. With 6 bases clipped from V and 4 bases from J, the junction kept 5 bases outside the gene matches. DNA for the CDR3: TGCGCCAGCAGGCCGGGACAGGCGAATCAGCCCCAGCATTTT. Residues: CASRPGQANQPQHF.

V and J are TRBV6-6 and TRBJ1-5; D is ambiguous. The CDR3 is 14 amino acids. Between the trimmed V and J ends, which lost 0 bases and 7 bases, there was a span of 10 bases. Germline V gene data show CDR1 as MNHNY and CDR2 as SVGAGI (reference sequence). The CDR3 DNA reads as TGTGCCAGCAGTTACTCGAGACCAAACCAGCCCCAGCATTTT. Translated: CASSYSRPNQPQHF.

The chain recombines TRBV3-1 (or the pseudogene TRBV3-2) with TRBJ1-2, with 7 nucleotides matching TRBD1. The CDR3 covers 15 residues. The V gene end was trimmed by 0 bases and the J gene end by 4 bases; junction bases not matched to a gene: 5. Germline V lookup: CDR1 LGHDT, CDR2 YNNKEL (reference sequence). CDR3 nucleotide sequence: TGTGCCAGCAGCCAAGATTCAGGGGGGCTCTATGGCTACACCTTC. Protein: CASSQDSGGLYGYTF.

Here the CDR3 DNA reads TGTGCCAGCAGAGGGCCTCGGGCTCTCCAAGAGACCCAGTACTTC. It specifies CASRGPRALQETQYF. The chain combines TRBV6-5 with TRBJ2-5, with D hard to call. Germline V gene lookup returns CDR1 MNHEY and CDR2 SVGAGI. This CDR3 spans 15 amino acids. The germline V and J ends were trimmed by 6 bases and 1 base, with 15 bases remaining between them.

The J gene is TRBJ2-7, the V gene TRBV6-1; 10 positions agree with TRBD1. V gave up 5 bases and J gave up 3 bases; unmatched junction bases: 4. Germline V CDR1 and CDR2: MNHNS, SASEGT. The length of the CDR3 is 14 residues. The CDR3 coding sequence is TGTGCCAGCAGTAAAGGACAGGGGGACTACGAGCAGTACTTC. It encodes CASSKGQGDYEQYF.

The chain uses TRBV5-1 and TRBJ2-5, with D tentatively TRBD1 or TRBD2 (5 bases each). CDR3 length equals 15 residues. Trimming stripped 4 bases from V and 5 bases from J, with 18 bases between. Germline V gene sequence: CDR1 SGHRS, CDR2 YFSETQ. CDR3 region: CASSPDGAVGETQYF. CDR3 in DNA: TGCGCCAGCAGCCCCGACGGGGCGGTCGGGGAGACCCAGTACTTC.

J is TRBJ2-7 and V is TRBV4-2, with TRBD2 matching over 10 bases. This CDR3 has 14 amino acids. Germline V gene data show CDR1 as LGHNA and CDR2 as YNFKEQ. The V and J ends lost 4 bases and 6 bases, in that order; junction bases with no gene match: 6. In nucleotides, the CDR3 is TGTGCCAGCAGCCGGTCTAGCGGGGGAAGCGAGCAGTACTTC. Translated, it gives CASSRSSGGSEQYF.

The chain uses TRBV12-3 or TRBV12-4 and TRBJ2-2; D could derive from TRBD1 or TRBD2 (6 bases each). The V end was cut by 8 bases, the J end by 2 bases, with 9 bases between. This CDR3 has 13 residues. The CDR3 is CASGGPNTGELFF. The CDR3 DNA follows: TGTGCCAGCGGGGGGCCCAACACCGGGGAGCTGTTTTTT.

The chain links TRBV6-5 to TRBJ1-4; D is undetermined. CDR3 length equals 12 residues. Trimming pared 7 bases from V and 7 bases from J, leaving 10 bases between. The germline V gene encodes CDR1 MNHEY and CDR2 SVGAGI. CDR3 loop: CASNREGEKLFF. In DNA form, the CDR3 reads TGTGCCAGCAACCGGGAGGGTGAAAAACTGTTTTTT.

The CDR3 is CASTTNSYPNTEAFF. The CDR3 nucleotides read TGTGCCAGTACCACCAACAGTTACCCTAACACTGAAGCTTTCTTT. The J gene is TRBJ1-1, the V gene TRBV19; D is uncertain. Trimming stripped 7 bases from V and 2 bases from J, with 17 bases between. This CDR3 has 15 residues. Germline loops: CDR1 LNHDA, CDR2 SQIVND (reference sequence).